Listed below are T cell receptor beta chains from one sample, sequenced in a study of T cell responses to AZD1222 COVID-19 vaccine. TCRdb keeps only in-frame clones here, not all; method: immunoSEQ multiplex PCR. Here the sample spans about 110,000 clones, roughly 92% being singletons. Here the sequenced sample was peripheral blood, taken 28 days after the second AZD1222 dose. The receptors originated from an adult who received the AZD1222 COVID-19 vaccine. The CDR3 runs from the conserved cysteine through the conserved F or W.

V gene	J gene	CDR3 protein
TRBV7-8	TRBJ1-5	CASSLNGQLPQHF
TRBV5-5	TRBJ2-7	CASSPARNYEQYF
TRBV7-8	TRBJ2-2	CASGGVGVVAYTGELFF
TRBV5-1	TRBJ2-7	CASSQSRLKPPYEQYF
TRBV10-3	TRBJ1-5	CAISPDNQPQHF
TRBV4-3	TRBJ2-7	CASSQDAGNEQYF
TRBV4-3	TRBJ1-1	CASSPGRSQNTEAFF
TRBV10-3	TRBJ1-2	CAISITGESAYGYTF
TRBV4-2	TRBJ1-3	CASSPRRVEGNTIYF
TRBV11-3	TRBJ1-1	CASSLGSQGAAFF
TRBV27	TRBJ2-2	CASSLIQGESTGELFF
TRBV9	TRBJ2-3	CASSVATASGGWTDTQYF
TRBV7-8	TRBJ1-6	CASSDDRTLPPLHF
TRBV2	TRBJ1-2	CASRLAGTGYTF
TRBV6-2/TRBV6-3	TRBJ2-1	CASSYSQGGLSNEQFF
TRBV6-5	TRBJ1-1	CASSLGRVRGAEAFF
TRBV15	TRBJ1-5	CATSRGDRDNQPQHF
TRBV9	TRBJ2-7	CASSVEAGGSSYEQYF
TRBV19	TRBJ1-2	CASSVPDRSVGGYTF
TRBV5-1	TRBJ2-1	CASSLEGTEFF
TRBV3-1/TRBV3-2	TRBJ1-1	CASSQDNSGTEAFF
TRBV10-3	TRBJ2-7	CAIGGLPYEQYF
TRBV29-1	TRBJ1-1	CSGDREDTEAFF